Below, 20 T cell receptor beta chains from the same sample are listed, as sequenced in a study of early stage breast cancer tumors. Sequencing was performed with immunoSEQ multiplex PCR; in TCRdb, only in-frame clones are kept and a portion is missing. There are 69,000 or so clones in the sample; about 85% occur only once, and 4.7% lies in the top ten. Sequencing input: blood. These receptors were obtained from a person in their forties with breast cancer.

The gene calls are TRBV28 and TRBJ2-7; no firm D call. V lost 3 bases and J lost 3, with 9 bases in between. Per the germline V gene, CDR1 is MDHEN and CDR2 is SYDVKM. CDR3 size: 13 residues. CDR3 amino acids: CASSLNSIYEQYF. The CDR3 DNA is TGTGCCAGCAGTTTGAATAGTATCTACGAGCAGTACTTC.

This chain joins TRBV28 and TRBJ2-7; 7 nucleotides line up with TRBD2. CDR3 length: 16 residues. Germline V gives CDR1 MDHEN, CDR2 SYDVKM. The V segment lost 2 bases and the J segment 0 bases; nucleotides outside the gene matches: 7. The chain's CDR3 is CASSLGGRAYSYEQYF. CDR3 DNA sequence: TGTGCCAGCAGTTTAGGTGGGAGGGCCTACTCCTACGAGCAGTACTTC.

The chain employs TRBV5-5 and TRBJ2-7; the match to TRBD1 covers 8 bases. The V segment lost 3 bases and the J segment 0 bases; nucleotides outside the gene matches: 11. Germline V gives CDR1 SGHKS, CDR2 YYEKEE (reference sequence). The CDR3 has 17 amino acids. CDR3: CASSYQGAPRDSYEQYF. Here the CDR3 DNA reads TGTGCCAGCAGCTACCAGGGGGCCCCTCGGGACTCCTACGAGCAGTACTTC.

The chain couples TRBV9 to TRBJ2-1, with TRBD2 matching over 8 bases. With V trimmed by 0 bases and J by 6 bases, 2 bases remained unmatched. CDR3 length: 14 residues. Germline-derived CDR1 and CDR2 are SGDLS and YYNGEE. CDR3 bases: TGTGCCAGCAGCGTAGTAGGACTAGCCAATGAGCAGTTCTTC. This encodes CASSVVGLANEQFF.

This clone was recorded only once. This chain's CDR3 is CASSTIYLGVYIQYF. CDR3 DNA sequence: TGTGCCAGCAGCACCATTTACCTAGGGGTGTACATTCAGTACTTC. The chain joins TRBV11-2 to TRBJ2-4; possibly TRBD1 for D (5 bases). The CDR3 is made up of 15 amino acids. V lost 5 bases and J lost 8, with 19 bases in between. Germline V lookup: CDR1 SGHAT, CDR2 FQNNGV.

CDR3 in amino acids: CASSLDPGPYF. The CDR3 DNA reads as TGTGCCAGCAGCTTAGATCCCGGACCATACTTC. The chain links TRBV11-1 to TRBJ2-7, with unresolved D. The CDR3 loop spans 11 amino acids. Germline values: CDR1 SGHAT, CDR2 FQDESV (reference sequence). Between the trimmed V and J ends, which lost 1 base and 13 bases, there was a span of 11 bases.

CDR3: CASSLAAGETQYF. Here the CDR3 DNA reads TGTGCCAGCAGCTTGGCCGCGGGAGAGACCCAGTACTTC. V is TRBV5-4 and J is TRBJ2-5; TRBD2 is a possible D gene (5 bases). The CDR3 is 13 residues long. Trimming removed 0 bases from V and 4 bases from J, with 7 bases in between. From germline, CDR1 is SGHNT and CDR2 YYREEE (reference sequence).

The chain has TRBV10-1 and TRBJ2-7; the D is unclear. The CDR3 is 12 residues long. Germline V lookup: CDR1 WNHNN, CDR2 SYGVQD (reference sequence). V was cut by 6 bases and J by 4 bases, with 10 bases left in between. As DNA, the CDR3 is TGCGCCAGCAGCGCAAATTCTTACGAGCAGTACTTC. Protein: CASSANSYEQYF.

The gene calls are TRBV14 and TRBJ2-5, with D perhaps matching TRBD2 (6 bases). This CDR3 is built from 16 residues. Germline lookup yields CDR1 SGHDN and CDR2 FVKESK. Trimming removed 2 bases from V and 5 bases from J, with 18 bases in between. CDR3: CASSQLSGLARETQYF. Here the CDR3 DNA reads TGTGCCAGCAGCCAACTAAGCGGGTTAGCTAGGGAGACCCAGTACTTC.

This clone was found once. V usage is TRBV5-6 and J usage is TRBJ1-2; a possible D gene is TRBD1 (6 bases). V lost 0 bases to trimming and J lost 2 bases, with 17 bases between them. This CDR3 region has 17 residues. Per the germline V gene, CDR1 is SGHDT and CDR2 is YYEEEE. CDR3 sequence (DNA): TGTGCCAGCAGCTTGGCCGGCATAATCACAGGGAACTATGGCTACACCTTC. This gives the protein CASSLAGIITGNYGYTF.

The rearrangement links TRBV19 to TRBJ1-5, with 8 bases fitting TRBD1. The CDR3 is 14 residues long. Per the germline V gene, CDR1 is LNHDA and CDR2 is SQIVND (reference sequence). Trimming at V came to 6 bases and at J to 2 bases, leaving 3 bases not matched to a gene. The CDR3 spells CASSSTGGNQPQHF. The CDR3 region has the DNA TGTGCCAGTAGCTCGACAGGGGGCAATCAGCCCCAGCATTTT.

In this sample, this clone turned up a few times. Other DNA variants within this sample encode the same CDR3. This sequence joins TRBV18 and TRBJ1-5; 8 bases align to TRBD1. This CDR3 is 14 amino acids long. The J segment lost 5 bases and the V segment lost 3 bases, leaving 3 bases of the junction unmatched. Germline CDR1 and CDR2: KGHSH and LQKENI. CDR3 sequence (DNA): TGTGCCAGCTCACCGCAGGGGGCGGATCAGCCCCAGCATTTT. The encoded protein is CASSPQGADQPQHF. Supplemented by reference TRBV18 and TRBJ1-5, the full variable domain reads NAGVMQNPRHLVRRRGQEARLRCSPMKGHSHVYWYRQLPEEGLKFMVYLQKENIIDESGMPKERFSAEFPKEGPSILRIQQVVRGDSAAYFCASSPQGADQPQHFGDGTRLSIL.

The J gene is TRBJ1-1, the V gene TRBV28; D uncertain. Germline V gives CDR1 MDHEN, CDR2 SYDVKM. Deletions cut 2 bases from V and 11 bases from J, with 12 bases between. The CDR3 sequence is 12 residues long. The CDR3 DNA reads TGTGCCAGCAGTTTAATTGGGGAGAAGGCTTTCTTT. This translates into CASSLIGEKAFF. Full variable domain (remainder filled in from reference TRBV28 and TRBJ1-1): DVKVTQSSRYLVKRTGEKVFLECVQDMDHENMFWYRQDPGLGLRLIYFSYDVKMKEKGDIPEGYSVSREKKERFSLILESASTNQTSMYLCASSLIGEKAFFGQGTRLTVV.

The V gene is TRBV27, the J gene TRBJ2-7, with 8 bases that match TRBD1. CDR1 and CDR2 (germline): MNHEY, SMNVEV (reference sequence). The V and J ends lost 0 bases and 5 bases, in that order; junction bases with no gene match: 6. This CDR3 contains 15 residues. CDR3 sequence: CASSLSPDRAHEQYF. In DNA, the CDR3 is TGTGCCAGCAGTTTATCCCCGGACAGGGCCCACGAGCAGTACTTC.

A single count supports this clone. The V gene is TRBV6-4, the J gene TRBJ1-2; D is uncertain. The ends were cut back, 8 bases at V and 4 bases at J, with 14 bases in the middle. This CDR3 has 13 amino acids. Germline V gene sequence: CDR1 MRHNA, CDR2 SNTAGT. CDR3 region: CASLHWRVYGYTF. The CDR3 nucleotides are TGTGCCAGCCTCCACTGGAGGGTCTATGGCTACACCTTC.

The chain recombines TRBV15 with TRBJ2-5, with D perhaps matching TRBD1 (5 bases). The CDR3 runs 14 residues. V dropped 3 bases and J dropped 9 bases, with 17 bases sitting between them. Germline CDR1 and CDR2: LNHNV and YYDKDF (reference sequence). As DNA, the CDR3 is TGTGCCACCAGCAGCCAAGATCGCAGGGCCCCCCAGTACTTC. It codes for CATSSQDRRAPQYF.

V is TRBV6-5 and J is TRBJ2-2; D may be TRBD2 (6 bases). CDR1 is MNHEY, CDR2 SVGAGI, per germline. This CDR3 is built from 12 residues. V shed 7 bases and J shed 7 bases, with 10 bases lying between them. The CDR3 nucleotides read TGTGCCAGCAAGGTCGGGGGCGGGGAGCTGTTTTTT. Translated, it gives CASKVGGGELFF.

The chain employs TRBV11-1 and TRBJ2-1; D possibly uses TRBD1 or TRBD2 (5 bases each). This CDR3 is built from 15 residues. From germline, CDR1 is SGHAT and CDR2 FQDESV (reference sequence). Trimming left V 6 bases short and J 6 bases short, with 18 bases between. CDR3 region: CASRAGTGLTNEQFF. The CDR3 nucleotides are TGTGCCAGCAGAGCCGGGACGGGGCTCACCAATGAGCAGTTCTTC. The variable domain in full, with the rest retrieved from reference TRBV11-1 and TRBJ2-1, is EAEVAQSPRYKITEKSQAVAFWCDPISGHATLYWYRQILGQGPELLVQFQDESVVDDSQLPKDRFSAERLKGVDSTLKIQPAELGDSAMYLCASRAGTGLTNEQFFGPGTRLTVL.

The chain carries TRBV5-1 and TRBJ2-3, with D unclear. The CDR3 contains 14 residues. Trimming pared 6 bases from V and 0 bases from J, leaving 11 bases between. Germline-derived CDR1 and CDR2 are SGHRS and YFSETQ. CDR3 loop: CASTGPTSTDTQYF. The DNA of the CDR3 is TGCGCCAGCACAGGACCTACTAGCACAGATACGCAGTATTTT.

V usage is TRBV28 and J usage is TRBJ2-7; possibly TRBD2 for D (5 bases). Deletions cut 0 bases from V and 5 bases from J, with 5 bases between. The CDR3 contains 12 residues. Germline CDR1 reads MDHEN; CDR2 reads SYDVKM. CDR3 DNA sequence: TGTGCCAGCAGTTTATGGAGGGACGAGCAGTACTTC. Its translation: CASSLWRDEQYF. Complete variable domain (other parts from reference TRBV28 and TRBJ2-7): DVKVTQSSRYLVKRTGEKVFLECVQDMDHENMFWYRQDPGLGLRLIYFSYDVKMKEKGDIPEGYSVSREKKERFSLILESASTNQTSMYLCASSLWRDEQYFGPGTRLTVT.